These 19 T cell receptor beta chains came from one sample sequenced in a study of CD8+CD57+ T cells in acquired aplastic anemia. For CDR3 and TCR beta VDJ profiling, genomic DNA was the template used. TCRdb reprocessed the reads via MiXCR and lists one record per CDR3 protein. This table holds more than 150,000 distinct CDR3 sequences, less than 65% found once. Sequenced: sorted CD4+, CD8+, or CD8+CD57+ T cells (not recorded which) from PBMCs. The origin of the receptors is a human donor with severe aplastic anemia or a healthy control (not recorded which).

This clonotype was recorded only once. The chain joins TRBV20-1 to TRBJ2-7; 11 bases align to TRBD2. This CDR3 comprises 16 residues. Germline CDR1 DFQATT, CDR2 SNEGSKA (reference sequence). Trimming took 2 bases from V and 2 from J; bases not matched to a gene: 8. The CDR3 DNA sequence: TGCAGTGCTAGACCCAAGCTAGCGGGGGGCCCCTACGAGCAGTACTTC. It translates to CSARPKLAGGPYEQYF.

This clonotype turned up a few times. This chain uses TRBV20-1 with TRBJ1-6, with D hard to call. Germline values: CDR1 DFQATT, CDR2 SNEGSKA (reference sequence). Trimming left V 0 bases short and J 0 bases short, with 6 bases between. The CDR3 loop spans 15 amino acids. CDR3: CSARDRSSYNSPLHF. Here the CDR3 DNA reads TGCAGTGCTAGAGATCGGAGCTCCTATAATTCACCCCTCCACTTT.

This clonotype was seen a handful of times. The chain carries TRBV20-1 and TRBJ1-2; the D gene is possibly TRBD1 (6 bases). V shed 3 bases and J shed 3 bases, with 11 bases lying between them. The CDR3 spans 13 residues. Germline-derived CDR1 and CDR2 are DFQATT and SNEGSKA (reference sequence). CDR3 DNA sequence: TGCAGTGCTAGTGCCGGGGGCGACTATGGCTACACCTTC. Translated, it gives CSASAGGDYGYTF.

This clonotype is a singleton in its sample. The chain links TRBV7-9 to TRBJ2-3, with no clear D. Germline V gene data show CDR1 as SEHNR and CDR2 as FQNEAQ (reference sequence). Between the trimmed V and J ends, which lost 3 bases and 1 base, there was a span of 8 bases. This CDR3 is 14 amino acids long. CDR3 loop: CASSFSEGTDTQYF. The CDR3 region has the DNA TGTGCCAGCAGCTTTTCAGAGGGCACAGATACGCAGTATTTT.

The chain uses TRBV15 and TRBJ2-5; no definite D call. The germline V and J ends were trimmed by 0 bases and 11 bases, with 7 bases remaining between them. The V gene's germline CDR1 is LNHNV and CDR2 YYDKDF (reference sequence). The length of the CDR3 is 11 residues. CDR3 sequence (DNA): TGTGCCACCAGCAGAGAAGAGGCTCAGTACTTC. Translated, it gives CATSREEAQYF.

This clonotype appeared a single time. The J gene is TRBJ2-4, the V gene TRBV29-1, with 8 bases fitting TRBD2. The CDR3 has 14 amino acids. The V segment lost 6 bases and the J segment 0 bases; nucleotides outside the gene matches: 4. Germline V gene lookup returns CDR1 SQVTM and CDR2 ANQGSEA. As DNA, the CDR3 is TGCAGCGTCGTAGCGGGAACAGCCAAAAACATTCAGTACTTC. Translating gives CSVVAGTAKNIQYF. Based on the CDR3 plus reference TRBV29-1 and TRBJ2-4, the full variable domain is SAVISQKPSRDICQRGTSLTIQCQVDSQVTMMFWYRQQPGQSLTLIATANQGSEATYESGFVIDKFPISRPNLTFSTLTVSNMSPEDSSIYLCSVVAGTAKNIQYFGAGTRLSVL.

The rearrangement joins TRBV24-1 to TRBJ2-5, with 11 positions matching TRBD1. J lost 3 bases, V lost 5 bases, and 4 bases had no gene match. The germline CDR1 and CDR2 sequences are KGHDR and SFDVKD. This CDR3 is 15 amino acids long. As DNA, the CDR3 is TGTGCCACCAGTGCCGGGACAGGGGGGAAAGAGACCCAGTACTTC. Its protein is CATSAGTGGKETQYF.

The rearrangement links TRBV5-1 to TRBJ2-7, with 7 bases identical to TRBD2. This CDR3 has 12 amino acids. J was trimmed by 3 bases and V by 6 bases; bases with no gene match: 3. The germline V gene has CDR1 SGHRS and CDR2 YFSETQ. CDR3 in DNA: TGCGCCAGCAAAGGACTAGGCTACGAGCAGTACTTC. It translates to CASKGLGYEQYF. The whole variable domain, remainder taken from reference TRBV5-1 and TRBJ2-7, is KAGVTQTPRYLIKTRGQQVTLSCSPISGHRSVSWYQQTPGQGLQFLFEYFSETQRNKGNFPGRFSGRQFSNSRSEMNVSTLELGDSALYLCASKGLGYEQYFGPGTRLTVT.

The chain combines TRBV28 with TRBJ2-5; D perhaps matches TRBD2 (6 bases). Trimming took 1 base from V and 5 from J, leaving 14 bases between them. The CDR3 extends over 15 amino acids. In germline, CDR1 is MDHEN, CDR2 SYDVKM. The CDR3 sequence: CASSLSSPGVETQYF. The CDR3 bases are TGTGCCAGCAGTTTATCATCTCCGGGAGTCGAGACCCAGTACTTC.

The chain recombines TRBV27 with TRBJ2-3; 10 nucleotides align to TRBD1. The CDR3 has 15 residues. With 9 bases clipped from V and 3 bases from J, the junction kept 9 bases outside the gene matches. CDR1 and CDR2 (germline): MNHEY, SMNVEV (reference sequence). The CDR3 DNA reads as TGTGCCAGTCTCGGGACAGGGGCTTTAACAGATACGCAGTATTTT. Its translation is CASLGTGALTDTQYF.

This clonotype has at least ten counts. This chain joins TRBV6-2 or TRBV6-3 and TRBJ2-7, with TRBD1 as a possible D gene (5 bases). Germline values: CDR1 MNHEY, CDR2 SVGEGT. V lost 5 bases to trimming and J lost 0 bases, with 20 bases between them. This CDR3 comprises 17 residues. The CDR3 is CASSPTPGHKDSYEQYF. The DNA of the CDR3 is TGTGCCAGCAGTCCGACTCCAGGACATAAGGACTCCTACGAGCAGTACTTC.

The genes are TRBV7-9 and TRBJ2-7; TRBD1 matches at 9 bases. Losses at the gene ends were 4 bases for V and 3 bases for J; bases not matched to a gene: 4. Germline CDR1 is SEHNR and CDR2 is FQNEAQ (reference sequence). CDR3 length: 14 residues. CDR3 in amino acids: CASSWTGEYYEQYF. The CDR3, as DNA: TGTGCCAGCAGCTGGACAGGGGAATACTACGAGCAGTACTTC.

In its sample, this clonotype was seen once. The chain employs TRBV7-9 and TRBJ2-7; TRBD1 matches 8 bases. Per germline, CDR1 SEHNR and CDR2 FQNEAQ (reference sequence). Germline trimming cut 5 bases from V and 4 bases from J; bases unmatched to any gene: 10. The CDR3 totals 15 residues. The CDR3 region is CASSPTGGLPYEQYF. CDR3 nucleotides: TGTGCCAGCAGCCCCACAGGGGGACTGCCTTACGAGCAGTACTTC.

The CDR3, as DNA: TGCAGCGTCGACGGTCCGGGCGTTACGGAGCAGTACTTC. Amino acid sequence: CSVDGPGVTEQYF. The genes are TRBV29-1 and TRBJ2-7; D is uncertain. The CDR3 covers 13 residues. V was trimmed by 6 bases and J by 7 bases, leaving 19 bases between them. The germline V gene encodes CDR1 SQVTM and CDR2 ANQGSEA.

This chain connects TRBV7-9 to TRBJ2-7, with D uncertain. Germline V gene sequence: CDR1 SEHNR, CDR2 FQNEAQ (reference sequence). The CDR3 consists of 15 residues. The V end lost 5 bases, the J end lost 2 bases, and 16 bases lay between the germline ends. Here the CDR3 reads CASSPVSLTPYEQYF. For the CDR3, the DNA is TGTGCCAGCAGCCCAGTTAGCCTGACCCCCTACGAGCAGTACTTC.

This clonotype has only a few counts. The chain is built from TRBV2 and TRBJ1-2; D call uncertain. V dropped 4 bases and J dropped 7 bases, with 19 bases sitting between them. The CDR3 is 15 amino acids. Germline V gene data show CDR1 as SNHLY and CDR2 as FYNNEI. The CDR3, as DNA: TGTGCCAGCAGTGGAGGCACGGCGGCGAAGGGTGGCTACACCTTC. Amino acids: CASSGGTAAKGGYTF.

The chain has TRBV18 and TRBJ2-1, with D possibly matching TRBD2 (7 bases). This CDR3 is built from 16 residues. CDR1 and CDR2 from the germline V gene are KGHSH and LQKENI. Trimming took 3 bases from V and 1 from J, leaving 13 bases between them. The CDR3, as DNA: TGTGCCAGCTCACCCACGGGGGGCCCGTCCTACAATGAGCAGTTCTTC. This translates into CASSPTGGPSYNEQFF.

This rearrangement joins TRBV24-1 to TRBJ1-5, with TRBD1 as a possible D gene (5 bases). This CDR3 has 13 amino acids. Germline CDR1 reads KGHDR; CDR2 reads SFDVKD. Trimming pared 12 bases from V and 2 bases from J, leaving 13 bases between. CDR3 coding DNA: TGTGCCGCCGGGGGTAGGGGCAATCAGCCCCAGCATTTT. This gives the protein CAAGGRGNQPQHF.

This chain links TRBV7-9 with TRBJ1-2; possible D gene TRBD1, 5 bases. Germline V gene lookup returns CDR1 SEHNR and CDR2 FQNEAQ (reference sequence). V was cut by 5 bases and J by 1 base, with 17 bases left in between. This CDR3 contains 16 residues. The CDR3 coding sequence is TGTGCCAGCAGCGGGGCGCGAGTGAACTATAACTATGGCTACACCTTC. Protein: CASSGARVNYNYGYTF. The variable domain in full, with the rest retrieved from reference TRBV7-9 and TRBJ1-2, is DTGVSQNPRHKITKRGQNVTFRCDPISEHNRLYWYRQTLGQGPEFLTYFQNEAQLEKSRLLSDRFSAERPKGSFSTLEIQRTEQGDSAMYLCASSGARVNYNYGYTFGSGTRLTVV.